Included here is one TCR beta chain sequence, with context. Its cognate antigen is unknown. These data belong to a study of T cell responses to AZD1222 COVID-19 vaccine. Produced via immunoSEQ multiplex PCR; TCRdb's table is partial and in-frame only. The top ten hold around 5% of the sample, which has about 150,000 clones, approximately 89% seen once. Study-wide points: The donor group comprised mostly white British people and more females; the analysis possibly underestimated clonal diversity. Across the whole spike, CD4 TCRs peaked at regions 160-218 and 743-854.

The CDR3 sequence is 13 residues long. The V and J ends lost 5 bases and 7 bases respectively, with 13 bases between them. CDR1 SGHVS and CDR2 FQNEAQ come from the germline V gene. This sequence originates from an adult in good health. The chain employs TRBV7-8 and TRBJ2-3; D is ambiguous. Specimen: peripheral blood, collected on day 0 of AZD1222 vaccination. The CDR3, as DNA: TGTGCCAGCAGCAACTCATCCTTCAATACGCAGTATTTT. It specifies CASSNSSFNTQYF.